These 21 T cell receptor beta chains were sequenced from one sample in a study of shared T cell receptors in the human thymus. Libraries were prepared by immunoSEQ multiplex PCR; TCRdb keeps only in-frame clonotypes and omits some of them. Found here are some 700,000 clones, roughly 90% of them singletons; the top ten hold approximately 0.011%. The same data also went into a second study, on human thymus T cells.

Sequenced: thymocytes. Receptors originate from a boy in the first two years of life with a congenital heart defect.

With respect to this clone: In the same sample, other DNA sequences code for this CDR3. The J gene is TRBJ2-7, the V gene TRBV2; D may be TRBD1 (6 bases). The germline CDR1 and CDR2 sequences are SNHLY and FYNNEI. The V end was cut by 4 bases, the J end by 3 bases, with 19 bases between. This CDR3 comprises 16 residues. The CDR3 DNA reads TGTGCCAGCAGTGCGGGACACCCCTCGCCCTTCTACGAGCAGTACTTC. It translates to CASSAGHPSPFYEQYF.

This CDR3 is CASSPRELLADTQYF. The CDR3 DNA reads as TGTGCCAGCAGCCCCCGGGAGCTCTTGGCAGATACGCAGTATTTT. J is TRBJ2-3 and V is TRBV13, with a tentative D call TRBD2 (6 bases). The CDR3 covers 15 residues. Germline values: CDR1 PRHDT, CDR2 FYEKMQ (reference sequence). V dropped 5 bases and J dropped 4 bases, with 16 bases sitting between them.

The CDR3 sequence is CASSIAGKQKKVQPQHF. The DNA for the CDR3 is TGTGCCAGTAGTATAGCGGGAAAACAGAAGAAAGTTCAGCCCCAGCATTTT. This rearrangement joins TRBV19 to TRBJ1-5; D is ambiguous. The CDR3 has 17 amino acids. The V end lost 1 base, the J end lost 6 bases, and 19 bases lay between the germline ends. Germline V gene lookup returns CDR1 LNHDA and CDR2 SQIVND (reference sequence).

This clone came up once. The chain combines TRBV5-1 with TRBJ2-1; D not certain. Trimming stripped 4 bases from V and 7 bases from J, with 12 bases between. CDR1 SGHRS and CDR2 YFSETQ come from the germline V gene. This CDR3 region has 13 residues. The chain's CDR3 is CASSPILVNEQFF. The DNA for the CDR3 is TGCGCCAGCAGCCCTATATTGGTGAATGAGCAGTTCTTC.

The rearrangement links TRBV5-1 to TRBJ2-7, with TRBD2 as a possible D gene (6 bases). The V end was cut by 9 bases, the J end by 0 bases, with 13 bases between. The germline gives CDR1 SGHRS, CDR2 YFSETQ. This CDR3 is built from 13 residues. As DNA, the CDR3 is TGCGCCACCGCGGAGGGGACCTCCTACGAGCAGTACTTC. Protein product: CATAEGTSYEQYF.

The V gene is TRBV7-9, the J gene TRBJ2-1; D might be TRBD2 (6 bases). Trimming removed 2 bases at V and 5 bases at J, with 10 bases between. Looked up from germline, CDR1 is SEHNR and CDR2 is FQNEAQ (reference sequence). The CDR3 consists of 14 residues. CDR3 nucleotide sequence: TGTGCCAGCAGCTTACCGCGGGGCAACAATGAGCAGTTCTTC. This gives the protein CASSLPRGNNEQFF.

This chain joins TRBV11-2 and TRBJ2-1; 12 bases agree with TRBD2. Germline CDR1 SGHAT, CDR2 FQNNGV. The CDR3 loop spans 16 amino acids. The V gene end was trimmed by 5 bases and the J gene end by 9 bases; junction bases not matched to a gene: 11. CDR3 DNA: TGTGCCAGCAGCCATCGGACTAGCGGGACTGAGGGTGAGCAGTTCTTC. Its translation is CASSHRTSGTEGEQFF.

V and J are TRBV11-2 and TRBJ2-1, with 8 nucleotides matching TRBD1. The trim removed 3 bases at V and 1 base at J, leaving 5 bases unmatched. Per the germline V gene, CDR1 is SGHAT and CDR2 is FQNNGV. This CDR3 contains 16 residues. In DNA form, the CDR3 reads TGTGCCAGCAGCTTCCGGACAGGGACATCCTACAATGAGCAGTTCTTC. Its protein product is CASSFRTGTSYNEQFF. The variable domain in full, with the rest retrieved from reference TRBV11-2 and TRBJ2-1, is EAGVAQSPRYKIIEKRQSVAFWCNPISGHATLYWYQQILGQGPKLLIQFQNNGVVDDSQLPKDRFSAERLKGVDSTLKIQPAKLEDSAVYLCASSFRTGTSYNEQFFGPGTRLTVL.

The chain joins TRBV29-1 to TRBJ2-5; tentatively, D is TRBD2 (5 bases). The germline V gene has CDR1 SQVTM and CDR2 ANQGSEA. CDR3 length: 15 residues. The V gene lost 3 bases and the J gene lost 4 bases, with 18 bases spanning the gap. CDR3 loop: CSVEDSDGVAETQYF. The CDR3 DNA is TGCAGCGTTGAGGACTCTGACGGGGTTGCAGAGACCCAGTACTTC.

This chain links TRBV4-1 with TRBJ2-7, with 7 bases lining up with TRBD1. This CDR3 comprises 16 residues. V shed 0 bases and J 0 bases; nucleotides not matched to a gene: 5. CDR1 and CDR2 from the germline V gene are MGHRA and YSYEKL. The CDR3, as DNA: TGCGCCAGCAGCCAAGACGAAGGACAGGACTCCTACGAGCAGTACTTC. It yields the protein CASSQDEGQDSYEQYF.

This clone was recorded only once. The chain joins TRBV2 to TRBJ2-4; the match to TRBD1 covers 7 bases. The J segment lost 3 bases and the V segment lost 9 bases, leaving 2 bases of the junction unmatched. Per germline, CDR1 SNHLY and CDR2 FYNNEI. CDR3 length: 12 residues. DNA of the CDR3: TGTGCCAGAGGACAGGTCAAAAACATTCAGTACTTC. Its protein product is CARGQVKNIQYF.

This chain links TRBV14 with TRBJ1-4; D remains ambiguous. V shed 0 bases and J shed 1 base, with 21 bases lying between them. The CDR3 is made up of 20 amino acids. CDR1 and CDR2 from the germline V gene are SGHDN and FVKESK. CDR3 in DNA: TGTGCCAGCAGCCAAGAACCTCATCGTAGAGGGTACGGAACTAATGAAAAACTGTTTTTT. Amino acids: CASSQEPHRRGYGTNEKLFF.

The V and J genes are TRBV21-1 and TRBJ2-7; TRBD2, the D gene given by the table, was not confirmed from the DNA. TRBV21-1 is shown as a pseudogene. The CDR3 is made up of 15 amino acids. CDR3 in amino acids: CASSPTAGCSYEQYF. DNA of the CDR3: TGTGCCAGCTCGCCCACGGCGGGCTGTTCCTACGAGCAGTACTTC.

In DNA form, the CDR3 reads TGTGCCTGCCGCGGTACCACCTACGAGCAGTACTTC. Protein: CACRGTTYEQYF. This chain links TRBV30 with TRBJ2-7; D uncertain. Germline loops: CDR1 GTSNPN, CDR2 SVGIG (reference sequence). The CDR3 spans 12 residues. The V end lost 6 bases, the J end lost 2 bases, and 11 bases lay between the germline ends.

The chain carries TRBV6-1 and TRBJ2-3; a weak D match, TRBD2 (6 bases). Germline CDR1 and CDR2: MNHNS and SASEGT. V lost 11 bases and J 0 bases, leaving 15 bases between the germline ends. The CDR3 sequence is 14 residues long. The CDR3 nucleotides are TGTGCCCACGGGAGAGGGTGGAGCACAGATACGCAGTATTTT. Protein sequence: CAHGRGWSTDTQYF.

This clone was recorded a few times. The chain carries TRBV23-1 and TRBJ2-7; 9 bases map to TRBD2. TRBV23-1 is assigned to the ORF class and has an uncertain function. The CDR3 sequence is 16 residues long. V trimming: 10 bases; J trimming: 3 bases; junction bases outside the gene matches: 16. CDR3 in DNA: TGCGCCACCAGGACCGGGGCGGGAGGGCCCCGCTACGAGCAGTACTTC. Translated: CATRTGAGGPRYEQYF.

The rearrangement uses TRBV7-9 and TRBJ1-3; TRBD1 aligns across 8 bases. The length of the CDR3 is 15 residues. In germline, CDR1 is SEHNR, CDR2 FQNEAQ (reference sequence). The ends lost 6 bases at V and 4 bases at J; junction bases unmatched: 8. The CDR3 region is CASSKDRVYGNTIYF. The CDR3 DNA reads TGTGCCAGCAGTAAGGACAGGGTATACGGAAACACCATATATTTT. Using reference TRBV7-9 and TRBJ1-3 for the parts outside the CDR3, the full variable domain is DTGVSQNPRHKITKRGQNVTFRCDPISEHNRLYWYRQTLGQGPEFLTYFQNEAQLEKSRLLSDRFSAERPKGSFSTLEIQRTEQGDSAMYLCASSKDRVYGNTIYFGEGSWLTVV.

V usage is TRBV30 and J usage is TRBJ2-5; D is perhaps TRBD1 (5 bases). This CDR3 comprises 14 residues. Germline values: CDR1 GTSNPN, CDR2 SVGIG (reference sequence). V lost 7 bases and J 5 bases, leaving 20 bases between the germline ends. The CDR3 here is CAYRVRTRGETQYF. DNA for the CDR3: TGTGCCTACCGAGTGAGGACACGTGGGGAGACCCAGTACTTC.

The gene calls are TRBV7-9 and TRBJ2-1, with TRBD2 identical over 7 bases. The germline V gene has CDR1 SEHNR and CDR2 FQNEAQ (reference sequence). The CDR3 sequence is 14 residues long. J lost 8 bases, V lost 8 bases, and 12 bases had no gene match. CDR3 DNA: TGTGCCAGCGTCCGAGGGGCGGGAGTTGATGAGCAGTTCTTC. Translation: CASVRGAGVDEQFF.

The sample holds one count of this clone. The chain is built from TRBV28 and TRBJ1-1; 8 bases fit TRBD1. CDR1 is MDHEN and CDR2 is SYDVKM in the germline V gene. This CDR3 has 14 residues. The ends lost 5 bases at V and 11 bases at J; junction bases unmatched: 13. The CDR3 coding sequence is TGTGCCAGCAGTCCCGGACAGGGAGTTCTCGACGCTTTCTTT. It encodes CASSPGQGVLDAFF. Combining the CDR3 with reference TRBV28 and TRBJ1-1 gives the whole variable domain DVKVTQSSRYLVKRTGEKVFLECVQDMDHENMFWYRQDPGLGLRLIYFSYDVKMKEKGDIPEGYSVSREKKERFSLILESASTNQTSMYLCASSPGQGVLDAFFGQGTRLTVV.

The genes are TRBV30 and TRBJ2-7; D perhaps matches TRBD1 (5 bases). V was trimmed by 4 bases and J by 0 bases, leaving 16 bases between them. Germline CDR1 GTSNPN, CDR2 SVGIG (reference sequence). The CDR3 runs to 15 residues. The CDR3 region has the DNA TGTGCCTGGAACGAACAGGCCGCCTACTCCTACGAGCAGTACTTC. This encodes CAWNEQAAYSYEQYF.